This T cell receptor (beta chain) is drawn from a study of CD8+ T cells in alopecia areata (dated by TCRdb to about 2018). The study in broad terms: In both human patients and the C3H/HeJ mouse model, the study applied high-throughput TCRbeta sequencing to look at T cell clonal expansion in alopecia areata. Scalp clonality was compared among normal scalp (n=4), patchy alopecia areata scalp (n=8), and alopecia totalis/universalis scalp (n=8). RNA was extracted with the PAXgene miRNA kit for fixed scalp, the miRNeasy kit for PBMCs, and the RNeasy kit for mouse skin. On the human side, TCRbeta sequencing was run on scalp tissue and on sorted CD4+ and CD8+ peripheral blood T cells from healthy controls and from alopecia areata patients with either patchy or totalis/universalis disease. TCRbeta CDR3 regions were amplified by immunoSEQ multiplex PCR using 35 Vbeta forward and 13 Jbeta reverse primers.

Lesional scalp punch biopsies and peripheral blood were collected from alopecia areata patients. PBMCs were isolated by density centrifugation and stained for CD3, CD4 and CD8, after which CD4+ and CD8+ T cells were sorted on a FACSAria. As part of a multicenter biomarker study, untreated alopecia areata patients were recruited. In five patients from the biomarker study, blood CD8+ T cells were sorted further into NKG2D-low and NKG2D-high fractions. Study-wide findings and limitations: Unlike mouse skin, which is dominated by gammadelta T cells, normal human skin has resident alphabeta T cells that are also sequenced, and this complicates analysis of the scalp TCR repertoire. Shared TCR sequences between patients were less evident than in mice, which may be partly attributable to HLA diversity in the patient population. Higher clonality and more expanded CD8+ clones were observed in lesional scalp than in normal scalp, particularly in alopecia totalis/universalis, a finding suggestive of antigenic drive.

The receptor library was made with the immunoSEQ multiplex PCR assay. For TCR sequencing, RNA was extracted from every sample and reverse transcribed into cDNA to serve as template. First-strand cDNA was synthesized with SuperScript III using a 2:1 mix of oligo-dT and random hexamers. A synthetic immune receptor repertoire was used to measure amplification bias, and any remaining bias was corrected computationally. The study's own analysis went as follows. Raw reads were preprocessed to remove errors, and CDR3 was defined by IMGT conventions from the conserved cysteine to phenylalanine. Clonality was computed by normalizing Shannon entropy by log2 of the number of productive unique TCRs and subtracting the result from 1. Whether each scalp clone was CD4 or CD8 was inferred by checking scalp TCRbeta sequences against the CD4 and CD8 repertoires from sorted blood. TCRdb provides this immuneACCESS table in a form limited to in-frame rearrangements. Some clones are lacking; in checked studies, under half of them reflect an unresolved V gene, and why the rest are absent is not known. For V, J and clone size, that table is used; D and trimming come from the DNA. The sample has tens of thousands of clones on record, roughly half of them singletons. Jointly, the top ten make up approximately 5.3% of the sample.

Regarding this clone: Its target antigen remains unknown. No qualities accompany the bases; no much larger clone lies one base away.

Germline trimming: 1 base from V, 6 bases from J; junction bases outside gene matches: 4. CDR1 and CDR2 were assigned from the germline V gene (reference sequence) as GTSNPN and SVGIG. From its cysteine to its phenylalanine, the CDR3 spans 15 amino acids. Only CDR3 DNA is held: 45 bases, read in frame from base 1. The source of this sequence is a human donor with alopecia areata. Material for sequencing was NKG2D-high CD8+ T cells sorted from blood. The meaning of the sample's cell subset or site label: sorted CD8+ NKG2D-high blood T cells. The receptor chain draws on TRBV30 and TRBJ2-2; 11 central bases correspond to TRBD1. The base sequence is TGTGCCTGGAGTGCCGGGACAGGGGGTGCCGGGGAGCTGTTTTTT. This codes for CAWSAGTGGAGELFF.